This TCR beta chain was documented in a study of shared clonotypes between healthy human individuals. The sorted-subset replicate PCRs were given about 210 ng DNA, which is 27,000 or so T cell genomes. Data came from immunoSEQ multiplex PCR; TCRdb stores just in-frame clones and leaves some out. The sample has about 1.1 million clones, 78% seen once. Study-wide points: Sample collection involved blood only; tissue repertoires are likely different.

This clone was detected a few times. Its antigen is unknown. There were no recent acute infections or vaccinations among the donors, who were healthy HIV-negative adults. CD4+ cells underwent separation, giving CD45RA+ naive and CD45RA-negative memory subsets. Germline CDR1 MNHEY, CDR2 SMNVEV (reference sequence). Trimming shortened V by 7 bases and J by 5 bases, and 14 bases separated the two germline ends. This CDR3 has 13 amino acids. Input material: memory CD4+ T cells from PBMCs. The subset here: CD45RA-negative fraction. This receptor was obtained from a man aged 18 to 29 in good health. Some clones in this sample may be carry-over from other donors' samples. The chain carries TRBV27 and TRBJ1-1, with D maybe TRBD1 (5 bases). The chain's CDR3 is CASKTRDATEAFF. The CDR3 bases are TGTGCCAGCAAAACCAGGGACGCTACTGAAGCTTTCTTT.